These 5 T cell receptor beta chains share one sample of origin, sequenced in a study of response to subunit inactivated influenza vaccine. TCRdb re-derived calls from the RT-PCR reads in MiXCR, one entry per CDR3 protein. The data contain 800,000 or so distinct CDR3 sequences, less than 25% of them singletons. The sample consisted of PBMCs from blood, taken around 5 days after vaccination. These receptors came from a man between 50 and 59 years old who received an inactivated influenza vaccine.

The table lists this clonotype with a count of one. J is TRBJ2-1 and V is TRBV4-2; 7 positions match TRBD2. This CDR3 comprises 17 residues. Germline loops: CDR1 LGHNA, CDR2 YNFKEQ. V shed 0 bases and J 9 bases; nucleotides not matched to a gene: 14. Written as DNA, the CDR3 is TGTGCCAGCAGCCAAGATATCGGGAGACTAGCTGCCTCTGAGCAGTTCTTC. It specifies CASSQDIGRLAASEQFF.

CDR3 nucleotide sequence: TGTGCCAGCAGCTTAGCGATGGCAGGGACGCGAGAGACCCAGTACTTC. Its protein is CASSLAMAGTRETQYF. The rearrangement joins TRBV7-2 to TRBJ2-5; D possibly matches TRBD1 or TRBD2 (5 bases each). The germline V gene has CDR1 SGHTA and CDR2 FQGNSA. Trimming cost V 0 bases and J 4 bases, with 15 bases left between them. The CDR3 totals 16 residues.

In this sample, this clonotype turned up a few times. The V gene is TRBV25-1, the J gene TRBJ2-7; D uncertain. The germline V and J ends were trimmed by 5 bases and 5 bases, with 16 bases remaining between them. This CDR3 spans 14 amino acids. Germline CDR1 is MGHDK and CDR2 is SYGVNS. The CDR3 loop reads CASSPPGLRDEQYF. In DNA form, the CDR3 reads TGTGCCAGCAGTCCGCCGGGCCTTAGGGACGAGCAGTACTTC.

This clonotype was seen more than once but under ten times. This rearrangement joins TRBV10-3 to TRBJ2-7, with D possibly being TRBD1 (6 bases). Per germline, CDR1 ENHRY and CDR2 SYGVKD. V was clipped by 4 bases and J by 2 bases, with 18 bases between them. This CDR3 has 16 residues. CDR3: CAISGSNRVIAYEQYF. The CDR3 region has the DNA TGTGCCATCAGTGGTTCCAACAGGGTGATCGCCTACGAGCAGTACTTC.

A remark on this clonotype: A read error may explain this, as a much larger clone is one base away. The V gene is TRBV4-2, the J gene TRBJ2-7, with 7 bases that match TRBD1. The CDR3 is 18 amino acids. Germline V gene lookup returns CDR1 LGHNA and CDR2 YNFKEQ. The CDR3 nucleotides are TGTGCCAGCAGCCGAGACCTTAGTAGGACAGGCCTCCCTTACGAGCAGCACTTC. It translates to CASSRDLSRTGLPYEQHF.